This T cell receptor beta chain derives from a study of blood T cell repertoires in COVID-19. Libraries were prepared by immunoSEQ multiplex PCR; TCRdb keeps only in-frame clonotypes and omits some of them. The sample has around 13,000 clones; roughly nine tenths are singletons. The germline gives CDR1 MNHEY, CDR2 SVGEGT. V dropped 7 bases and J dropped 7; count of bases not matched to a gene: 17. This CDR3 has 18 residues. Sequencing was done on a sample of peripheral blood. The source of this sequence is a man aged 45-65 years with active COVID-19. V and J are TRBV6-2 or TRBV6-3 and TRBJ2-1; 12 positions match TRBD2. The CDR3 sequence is CASTPRRGTSGRSNEQFF. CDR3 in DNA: TGTGCCAGCACCCCGCGTAGGGGCACTAGCGGGAGGAGTAATGAGCAGTTCTTC.